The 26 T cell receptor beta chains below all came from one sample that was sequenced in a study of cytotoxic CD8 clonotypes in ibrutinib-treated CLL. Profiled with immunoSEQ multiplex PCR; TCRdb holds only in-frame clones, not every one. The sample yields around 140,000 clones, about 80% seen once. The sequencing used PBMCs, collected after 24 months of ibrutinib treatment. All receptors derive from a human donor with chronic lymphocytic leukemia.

Here the CDR3 reads CAIPPGTQNTEAFF. DNA for the CDR3: TGTGCCATACCCCCCGGGACACAGAACACTGAAGCTTTCTTT. The chain is built from TRBV25-1 and TRBJ1-1, with D tentatively TRBD1 (6 bases). V lost 10 bases and J lost 1, with 16 bases in between. The CDR3 has 14 amino acids. Germline V lookup: CDR1 MGHDK, CDR2 SYGVNS.

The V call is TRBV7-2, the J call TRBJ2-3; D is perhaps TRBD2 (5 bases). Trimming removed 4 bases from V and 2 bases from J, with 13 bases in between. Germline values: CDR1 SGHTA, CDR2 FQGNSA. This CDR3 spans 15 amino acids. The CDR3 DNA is TGTGCCAGCAGCTCCGGCGAGGGTCCCACAGATACGCAGTATTTT. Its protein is CASSSGEGPTDTQYF. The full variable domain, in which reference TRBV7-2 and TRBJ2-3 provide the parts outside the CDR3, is GAGVSQSPSNKVTEKGKDVELRCDPISGHTALYWYRQSLGQGLEFLIYFQGNSAPDKSGLPSDRFSAERTGGSVSTLTIQRTQQEDSAVYLCASSSGEGPTDTQYFGPGTRLTVL.

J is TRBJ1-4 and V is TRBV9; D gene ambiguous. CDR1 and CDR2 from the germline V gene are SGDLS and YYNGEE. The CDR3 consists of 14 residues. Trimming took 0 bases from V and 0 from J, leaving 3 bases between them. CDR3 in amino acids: CASSVEATNEKLFF. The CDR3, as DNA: TGTGCCAGCAGCGTAGAGGCAACTAATGAAAAACTGTTTTTT.

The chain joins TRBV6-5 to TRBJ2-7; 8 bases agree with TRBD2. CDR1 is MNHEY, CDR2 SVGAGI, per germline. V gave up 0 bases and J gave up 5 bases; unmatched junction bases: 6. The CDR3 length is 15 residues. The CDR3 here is CASSYSGGGGHEQYF. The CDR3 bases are TGTGCCAGCAGTTACTCCGGGGGGGGCGGCCACGAGCAGTACTTC.

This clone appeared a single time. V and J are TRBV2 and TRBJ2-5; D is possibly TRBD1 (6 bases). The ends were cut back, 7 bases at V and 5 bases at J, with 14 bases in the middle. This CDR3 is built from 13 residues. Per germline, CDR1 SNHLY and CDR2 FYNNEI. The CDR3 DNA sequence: TGTGCCAGCACGGGCAGGGGTGGCGAGACCCAGTACTTC. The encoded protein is CASTGRGGETQYF.

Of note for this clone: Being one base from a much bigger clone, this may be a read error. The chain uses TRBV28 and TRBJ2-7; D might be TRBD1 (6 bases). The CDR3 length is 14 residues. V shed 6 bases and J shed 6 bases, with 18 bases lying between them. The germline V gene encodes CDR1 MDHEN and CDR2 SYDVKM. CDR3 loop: CASRSPRGGVEQYF. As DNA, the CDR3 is TGTGCCAGCAGATCCCCCAGGGGCGGCGTCGAGCAGTACTTC.

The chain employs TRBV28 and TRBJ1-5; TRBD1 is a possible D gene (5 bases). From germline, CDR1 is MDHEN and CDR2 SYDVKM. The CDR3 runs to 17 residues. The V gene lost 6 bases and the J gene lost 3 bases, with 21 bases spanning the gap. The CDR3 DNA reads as TGTGCCAGCAGCCCCCCCGGGGCCGTCCCTTACAATCAGCCCCAGCATTTT. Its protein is CASSPPGAVPYNQPQHF.

The CDR3 protein is CASSRGYSTDTQYF. The CDR3 DNA reads TGTGCCAGCAGCCGGGGGTATAGCACAGATACGCAGTATTTT. The rearrangement uses TRBV7-9 and TRBJ2-3, with a weak D call TRBD2 (6 bases). CDR1 SEHNR and CDR2 FQNEAQ come from the germline V gene (reference sequence). The CDR3 is made up of 14 amino acids. Trimming removed 5 bases from V and 0 bases from J, with 9 bases in between.

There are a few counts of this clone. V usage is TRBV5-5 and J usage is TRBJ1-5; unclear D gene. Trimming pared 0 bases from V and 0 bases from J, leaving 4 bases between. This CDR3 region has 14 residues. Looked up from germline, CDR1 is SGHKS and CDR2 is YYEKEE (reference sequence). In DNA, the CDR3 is TGTGCCAGCAGCTTGGTAGATAGCAATCAGCCCCAGCATTTT. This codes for CASSLVDSNQPQHF.

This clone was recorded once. This CDR3 reads CASSLLGGNQETQYF. In DNA form, the CDR3 reads TGTGCCAGCAGCTTACTCGGCGGAAACCAAGAGACCCAGTACTTC. The V and J genes are TRBV7-3 and TRBJ2-5; unclear D gene. The CDR3 is 15 residues long. V shed 2 bases and J shed 0 bases, with 10 bases lying between them. The V gene's germline CDR1 is SGHTA and CDR2 FQGTGA.

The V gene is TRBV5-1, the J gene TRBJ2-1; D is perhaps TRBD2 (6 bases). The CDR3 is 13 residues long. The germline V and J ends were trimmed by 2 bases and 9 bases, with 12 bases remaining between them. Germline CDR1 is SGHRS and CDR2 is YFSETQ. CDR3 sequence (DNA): TGCGCCAGCAGCTTTACGGGGGAATTTGAGCAGTTCTTC. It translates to CASSFTGEFEQFF.

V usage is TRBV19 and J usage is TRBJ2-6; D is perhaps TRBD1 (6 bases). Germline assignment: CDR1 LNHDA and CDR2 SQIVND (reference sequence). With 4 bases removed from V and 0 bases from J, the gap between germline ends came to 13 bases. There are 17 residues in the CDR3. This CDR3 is CASSTPTGSSGANVLTF. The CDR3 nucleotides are TGTGCCAGTAGTACCCCGACAGGCAGCTCTGGGGCCAACGTCCTGACTTTC.

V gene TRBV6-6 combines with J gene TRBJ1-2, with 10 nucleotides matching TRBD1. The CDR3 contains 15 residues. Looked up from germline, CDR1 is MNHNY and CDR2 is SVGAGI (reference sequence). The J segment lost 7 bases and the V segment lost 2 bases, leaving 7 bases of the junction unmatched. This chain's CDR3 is CASSYPPGQGGGYTF. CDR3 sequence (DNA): TGTGCCAGCAGTTACCCCCCAGGACAGGGGGGTGGCTACACCTTC.

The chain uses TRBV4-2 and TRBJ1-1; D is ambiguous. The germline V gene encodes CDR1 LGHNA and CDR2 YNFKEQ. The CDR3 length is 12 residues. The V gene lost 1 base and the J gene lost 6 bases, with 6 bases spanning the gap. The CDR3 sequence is CASSQGRPEAFF. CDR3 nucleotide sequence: TGTGCCAGCAGCCAAGGGCGCCCTGAAGCTTTCTTT.

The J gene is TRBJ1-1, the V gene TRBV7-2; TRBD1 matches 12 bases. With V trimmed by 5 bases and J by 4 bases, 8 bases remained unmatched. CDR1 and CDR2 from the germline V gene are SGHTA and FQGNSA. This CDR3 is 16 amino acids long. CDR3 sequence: CASSPGTGGAGTEAFF. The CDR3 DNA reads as TGTGCCAGCAGCCCCGGGACAGGGGGCGCCGGCACTGAAGCTTTCTTT.

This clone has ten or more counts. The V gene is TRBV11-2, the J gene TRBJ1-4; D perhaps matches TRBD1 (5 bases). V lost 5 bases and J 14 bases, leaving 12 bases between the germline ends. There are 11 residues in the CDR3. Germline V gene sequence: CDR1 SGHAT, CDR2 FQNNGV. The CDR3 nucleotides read TGTGCCAGCAGCCTGCGGGGGGGGCTGTTTTTT. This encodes CASSLRGGLFF.

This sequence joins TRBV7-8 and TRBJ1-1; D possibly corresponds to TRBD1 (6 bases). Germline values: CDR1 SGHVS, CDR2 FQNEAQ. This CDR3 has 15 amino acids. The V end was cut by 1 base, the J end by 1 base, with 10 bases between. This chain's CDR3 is CASSLDQGRNTEAFF. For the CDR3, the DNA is TGTGCCAGCAGCTTAGACCAGGGGAGGAACACTGAAGCTTTCTTT.

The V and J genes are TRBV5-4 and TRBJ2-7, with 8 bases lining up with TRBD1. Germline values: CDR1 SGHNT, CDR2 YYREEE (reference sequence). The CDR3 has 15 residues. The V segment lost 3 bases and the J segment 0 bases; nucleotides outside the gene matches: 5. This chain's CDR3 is CASSSRQGSSYEQYF. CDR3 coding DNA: TGTGCCAGCAGCTCCCGACAGGGGTCCTCCTACGAGCAGTACTTC.

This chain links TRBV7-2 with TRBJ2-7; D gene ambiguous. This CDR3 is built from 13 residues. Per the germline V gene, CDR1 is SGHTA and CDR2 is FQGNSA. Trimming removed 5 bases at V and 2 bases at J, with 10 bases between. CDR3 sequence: CASSRERPYEQYF. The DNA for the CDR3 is TGTGCCAGCAGCCGCGAACGGCCCTACGAGCAGTACTTC.

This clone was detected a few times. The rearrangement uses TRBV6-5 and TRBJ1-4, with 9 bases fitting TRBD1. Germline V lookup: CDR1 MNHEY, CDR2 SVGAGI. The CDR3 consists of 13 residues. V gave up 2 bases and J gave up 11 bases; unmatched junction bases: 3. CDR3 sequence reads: CASSYRGTGKLFF. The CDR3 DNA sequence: TGTGCCAGCAGTTACCGCGGGACAGGGAAACTGTTTTTT.

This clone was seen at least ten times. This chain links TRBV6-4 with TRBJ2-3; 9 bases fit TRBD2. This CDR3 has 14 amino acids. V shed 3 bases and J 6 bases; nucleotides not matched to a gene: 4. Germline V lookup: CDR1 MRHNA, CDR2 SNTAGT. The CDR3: CASSERGGYDTQYF. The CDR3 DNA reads TGTGCCAGCAGTGAGCGGGGGGGCTATGATACGCAGTATTTT.

CDR3 sequence (DNA): TGTGCCAGCGTCCACGGTAGCTCCTACGAGCAGTACTTC. As protein: CASVHGSSYEQYF. The chain is built from TRBV28 and TRBJ2-7; D gene uncertain. V was clipped by 8 bases and J by 0 bases, with 11 bases between them. Germline CDR1 MDHEN, CDR2 SYDVKM. The CDR3 runs to 13 residues.

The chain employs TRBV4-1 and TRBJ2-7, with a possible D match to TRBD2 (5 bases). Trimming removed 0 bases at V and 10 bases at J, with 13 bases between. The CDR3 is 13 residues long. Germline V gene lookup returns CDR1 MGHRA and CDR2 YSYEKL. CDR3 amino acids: CASSQDRRAAQYF. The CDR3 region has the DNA TGCGCCAGCAGCCAAGATAGGAGAGCGGCCCAGTACTTC.

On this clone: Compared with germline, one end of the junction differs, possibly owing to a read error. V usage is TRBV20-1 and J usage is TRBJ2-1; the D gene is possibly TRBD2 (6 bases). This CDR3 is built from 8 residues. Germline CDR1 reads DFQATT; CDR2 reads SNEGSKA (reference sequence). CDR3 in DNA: TGCAGTGCTAGAGGGGGGGTCTTC. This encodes CSARGGVF.

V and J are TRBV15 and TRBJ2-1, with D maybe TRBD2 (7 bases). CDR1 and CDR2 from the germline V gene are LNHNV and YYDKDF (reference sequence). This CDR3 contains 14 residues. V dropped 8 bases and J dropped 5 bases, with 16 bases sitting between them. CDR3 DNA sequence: TGTGCCACCCGGGGAGGGGGAACAGACAATGAGCAGTTCTTC. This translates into CATRGGGTDNEQFF.

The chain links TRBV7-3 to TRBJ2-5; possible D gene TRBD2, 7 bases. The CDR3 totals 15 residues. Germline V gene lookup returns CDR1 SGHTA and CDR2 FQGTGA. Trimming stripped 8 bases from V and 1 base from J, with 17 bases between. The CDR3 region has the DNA TGTGCCAGCCGGGGGGCTAGCGGACCCCAAGAGACCCAGTACTTC. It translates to CASRGASGPQETQYF.